This TCR beta chain comes out of a study of OX40 agonist ivuxolimab in advanced cancers. Drawing of blood for sampling happened at baseline, at cycle 4 day 1, and at cycle 7 day 1. Study-wide findings and caveats: In CD8+ T cells, expanded clones were on average more numerous than in CD4+. At doses 0.1 to 3.0 mg/kg, CD4+ and CD8+ clones expanded. The antigens recognized by the expanded peripheral T cells, that is their antigen specificity, were not determined.

A remark on this clone: The antigen is not known.

Assay used: immunoSEQ multiplex PCR; TCRdb lists only in-frame clones, some missing. The data show approximately 9,800 clones, with over 65% seen just once and roughly 31% held by the top ten. The sequence came from an adult with an advanced solid tumor such as melanoma, head and neck, liver or kidney cancer. Sequencing used CD4+ or CD8+ T cells sorted from blood, obtained in a trial of the OX40 agonist ivuxolimab.

Here the CDR3 reads CASSPFGSNEQYF. CDR3 nucleotides: TGCGCCAGCAGCCCTTTTGGGAGCAACGAGCAGTACTTC. The chain joins TRBV5-1 to TRBJ2-7; the D gene is possibly TRBD2 (5 bases). Trimming removed 4 bases at V and 5 bases at J, with 13 bases between. CDR3 length: 13 amino acids. Germline V gene sequence: CDR1 SGHRS, CDR2 YFSETQ. Combining the CDR3 with reference TRBV5-1 and TRBJ2-7 gives the whole variable domain KAGVTQTPRYLIKTRGQQVTLSCSPISGHRSVSWYQQTPGQGLQFLFEYFSETQRNKGNFPGRFSGRQFSNSRSEMNVSTLELGDSALYLCASSPFGSNEQYFGPGTRLTVT.